These 18 T cell receptor beta chains originate from one sample sequenced in a study of OX40 agonist ivuxolimab in advanced cancers. The assay was immunoSEQ multiplex PCR, and TCRdb's table has in-frame clones only and misses some. The sample contains some 70,000 clones, approximately 83% of which appear only once. The sample consisted of CD4+ or CD8+ T cells sorted from blood, taken in a trial of the OX40 agonist ivuxolimab. The receptors were gathered from an adult with an advanced solid tumor such as melanoma, head and neck, liver or kidney cancer.

The rearrangement links TRBV6-6 to TRBJ2-7, with D perhaps TRBD1 (5 bases). Trimming stripped 0 bases from V and 2 bases from J, with 11 bases between. Germline V gene sequence: CDR1 MNHNY, CDR2 SVGAGI (reference sequence). There are 15 residues in the CDR3. CDR3 in DNA: TGTGCCAGCAGTTACTCCCGCGACAGACCCTACGAGCAGTACTTC. Translation gives CASSYSRDRPYEQYF.

The chain couples TRBV4-2 to TRBJ1-4; D not certain. This CDR3 contains 15 residues. The germline gives CDR1 LGHNA, CDR2 YNFKEQ. Between the trimmed V and J ends, which lost 1 base and 6 bases, there was a span of 12 bases. In nucleotides, the CDR3 is TGTGCCAGCAGCCAAGTGGCTGGGAGGGATGAAAAACTGTTTTTT. It translates to CASSQVAGRDEKLFF.

The chain links TRBV5-1 to TRBJ1-2, with TRBD1 identical over 7 bases. CDR1 SGHRS and CDR2 YFSETQ come from the germline V gene. After removal of 1 base from V and 3 bases from J, the junction contained 9 bases not matched to a gene. This CDR3 region has 16 residues. The CDR3 sequence is CASSLTNRGRDYGYTF. The CDR3 DNA reads TGCGCCAGCAGCTTGACCAACAGGGGTAGGGACTATGGCTACACCTTC.

This clone was counted once. The chain has TRBV5-5 and TRBJ2-1; D gene unclear. The CDR3 runs to 17 residues. Germline V CDR1 and CDR2: SGHKS, YYEKEE (reference sequence). Trimming removed 0 bases at V and 0 bases at J, with 13 bases between. CDR3 bases: TGTGCCAGCAGCTTGGCCTTGGCAGCAAGCTCCTACAATGAGCAGTTCTTC. It yields the protein CASSLALAASSYNEQFF.

The V gene is TRBV27, the J gene TRBJ2-3; perhaps TRBD2 as D (6 bases). This CDR3 is built from 12 residues. The V end was cut by 5 bases, the J end by 11 bases, with 14 bases between. From germline, CDR1 is MNHEY and CDR2 SMNVEV (reference sequence). The CDR3 bases are TGTGCCAGCAGTACCAGACTAGAAAAGCAGTATTTT. Protein: CASSTRLEKQYF.

The chain is built from TRBV7-2 and TRBJ2-6; TRBD2 matches 15 bases. The CDR3 is 19 amino acids. Germline lookup yields CDR1 SGHTA and CDR2 FQGNSA. The trim removed 5 bases at V and 4 bases at J, leaving 9 bases unmatched. The CDR3 nucleotides read TGTGCCAGCAGCCCGCACGGACTAGCGGGGGGGCTAGGGGCCAACGTCCTGACTTTC. As protein: CASSPHGLAGGLGANVLTF.

J is TRBJ2-7 and V is TRBV10-3; D is ambiguous. Per germline, CDR1 ENHRY and CDR2 SYGVKD. This CDR3 contains 14 residues. V dropped 4 bases and J dropped 1 base, with 11 bases sitting between them. CDR3 protein: CAISVAGSSYEQYF. For the CDR3, the DNA is TGTGCCATCAGTGTGGCTGGGTCATCCTACGAGCAGTACTTC.

J is TRBJ2-1 and V is TRBV5-6, with 13 nucleotides matching TRBD2. Trimming removed 5 bases from V and 5 bases from J; junction bases left unmatched: 4. Germline CDR1 and CDR2: SGHDT and YYEEEE. The CDR3 totals 15 residues. The CDR3 here is CASSVGLAGHNEQFF. The DNA of the CDR3 is TGTGCCAGCAGTGTGGGACTAGCGGGGCACAATGAGCAGTTCTTC.

This clone has just a few counts. The chain employs TRBV11-2 and TRBJ2-7; 8 bases agree with TRBD1. V lost 5 bases and J lost 3; bases outside the gene matches: 3. CDR3 size: 13 residues. Looked up from germline, CDR1 is SGHAT and CDR2 is FQNNGV. The chain's CDR3 is CASSLGQDYEQYF. The CDR3 region has the DNA TGTGCCAGCAGCCTGGGACAGGACTACGAGCAGTACTTC.

The rearrangement joins TRBV5-4 to TRBJ1-2, with a tentative D call TRBD1 (5 bases). This CDR3 has 14 residues. Germline-derived CDR1 and CDR2 are SGHNT and YYREEE (reference sequence). Trimming removed 5 bases at V and 2 bases at J, with 13 bases between. CDR3 nucleotide sequence: TGTGCCAGCAGACCCGAAGGGGCGAACTATGGCTACACCTTC. Protein sequence: CASRPEGANYGYTF.

The chain employs TRBV27 and TRBJ1-2, with TRBD1 matching 12 bases. Unmatched junction bases numbered 12, after V lost 7 bases and J lost 6 bases. The CDR3 contains 16 residues. Per germline, CDR1 MNHEY and CDR2 SMNVEV (reference sequence). In DNA form, the CDR3 reads TGTGCCAGCACCCTATTTGGGACAGGGGGCGCCGATGGCTACACCTTC. It yields the protein CASTLFGTGGADGYTF.

This clone was counted between two and nine times. The chain has TRBV5-4 and TRBJ2-7, with TRBD1 identical over 7 bases. Trimming at V came to 0 bases and at J to 2 bases, leaving 5 bases not matched to a gene. Germline CDR1 and CDR2: SGHNT and YYREEE (reference sequence). The CDR3 loop spans 15 amino acids. Written as DNA, the CDR3 is TGTGCCAGCAGCTTGGGCTCCCAGGGGGCCTACGAGCAGTACTTC. Its protein is CASSLGSQGAYEQYF.

The chain uses TRBV5-8 and TRBJ2-3; D ambiguous. Trimming stripped 7 bases from V and 2 bases from J, with 5 bases between. Germline CDR1 is SGHTS and CDR2 is YDEGEE. The CDR3 is made up of 11 amino acids. CDR3 in amino acids: CASQFTDTQYF. The CDR3 region has the DNA TGTGCCAGCCAATTCACAGATACGCAGTATTTT.

The chain is built from TRBV5-1 and TRBJ2-5; no definite D call. CDR3 length: 14 amino acids. Germline values: CDR1 SGHRS, CDR2 YFSETQ. V was pared by 4 bases and J by 2 bases, with 12 bases between. The CDR3 nucleotides are TGCGCCAGCAGCGCAGGTGGTGGACAAGAGACCCAGTACTTC. Translating it yields CASSAGGGQETQYF.

The CDR3 bases are TGTGCCAGCAGCACGACTGGGGGCTTTAATGAAAAACTGTTTTTT. Protein sequence: CASSTTGGFNEKLFF. The V and J genes are TRBV7-9 and TRBJ1-4, with a tentative D call TRBD1 (6 bases). The germline V gene encodes CDR1 SEHNR and CDR2 FQNEAQ (reference sequence). The V end lost 5 bases, the J end lost 4 bases, and 14 bases lay between the germline ends. The CDR3 consists of 15 residues.

The rearrangement uses TRBV4-1 and TRBJ2-7; tentatively, D is TRBD1 (5 bases). The CDR3 spans 14 residues. The germline gives CDR1 MGHRA, CDR2 YSYEKL. Trimming stripped 4 bases from V and 4 bases from J, with 14 bases between. The CDR3 is CASSLPQGSYEQYF. The CDR3 nucleotides are TGCGCCAGCAGCCTTCCCCAGGGTAGTTACGAGCAGTACTTC.

This chain links TRBV7-7 with TRBJ2-4; 9 nucleotides align to TRBD2. Trimming took 5 bases from V and 0 from J; bases not matched to a gene: 14. This CDR3 region has 19 residues. Looked up from germline, CDR1 is SSHAT and CDR2 is FNYEAQ (reference sequence). The CDR3 coding sequence is TGTGCCAGCAGCCAGGGTAATGCGGGGGGGAGGATAGCCAAAAACATTCAGTACTTC. This translates into CASSQGNAGGRIAKNIQYF.

The chain links TRBV7-9 to TRBJ2-3; D is undetermined. Germline CDR1 is SEHNR and CDR2 is FQNEAQ (reference sequence). This CDR3 has 13 residues. Trimming took 5 bases from V and 4 from J, leaving 10 bases between them. The CDR3 DNA is TGTGCCAGCAGCCAAAAGGGTCCAGATACGCAGTATTTT. Protein sequence: CASSQKGPDTQYF.